This T cell receptor beta chain is from a study of PD-1 blockade in classical Hodgkin lymphoma. The germline gives CDR1 KGHSH, CDR2 LQKENI. The CDR3 consists of 13 residues. V gave up 5 bases and J gave up 7 bases, with 13 bases separating them. The patients all showed relapse after autologous stem cell transplantation, while their brentuximab vedotin exposure varied. Assay: immunoSEQ multiplex PCR; the TCRdb copy retains only in-frame clones and omits some. The sample shows over 11,000 clones, roughly 80% of them seen only once. The V call is TRBV18, the J call TRBJ2-3, with a possible D match to TRBD1 (6 bases). The TCR originated in a human donor with classical Hodgkin lymphoma. The sequencing used peripheral blood mononuclear cells (PBMCs), collected before the second cycle of nivolumab. The CDR3 DNA is TGTGCCAGCTCAAACCTACAGGGTAATACGCAGTATTTT. Residues: CASSNLQGNTQYF.